This T cell receptor (beta chain) was sequenced for a study of T cell responses to AZD1222 COVID-19 vaccine. Study results and caveats: The sample set comprised mostly white British donors with more females, and clonal diversity was possibly underestimated.

The length of the CDR3 is 15 residues. The V end was cut by 1 base, the J end by 8 bases, with 14 bases between. Germline V gene sequence: CDR1 SNHLY, CDR2 FYNNEI. Clones were read by immunoSEQ multiplex PCR, and TCRdb kept only the in-frame ones, dropping some. The data hold more than 150,000 clones, with more than 80% observed a single time. Of note for this clone: Its matching antigen is unknown.

The chain has TRBV2 and TRBJ1-4, with D possibly TRBD1 on 5 matching bases. The sample here was peripheral blood, taken on day 0 of AZD1222 vaccination. The source is an adult in good health. CDR3 nucleotides: TGTGCCAGCAGTGAAGGGCCGCGGGGGGGAGAAAAACTGTTTTTT. Translated: CASSEGPRGGEKLFF.